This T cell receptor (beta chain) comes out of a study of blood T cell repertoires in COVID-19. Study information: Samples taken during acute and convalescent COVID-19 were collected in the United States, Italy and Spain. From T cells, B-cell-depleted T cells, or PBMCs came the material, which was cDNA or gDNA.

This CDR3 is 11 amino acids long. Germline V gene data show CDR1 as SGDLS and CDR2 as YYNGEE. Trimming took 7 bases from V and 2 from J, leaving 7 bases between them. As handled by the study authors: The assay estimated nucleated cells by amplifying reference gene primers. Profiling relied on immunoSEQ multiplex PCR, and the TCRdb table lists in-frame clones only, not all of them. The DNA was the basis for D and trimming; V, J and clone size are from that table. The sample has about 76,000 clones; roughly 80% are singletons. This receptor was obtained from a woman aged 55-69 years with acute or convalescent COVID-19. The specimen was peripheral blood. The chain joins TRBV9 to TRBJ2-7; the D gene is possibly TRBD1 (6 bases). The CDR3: CASGQTYEQYF. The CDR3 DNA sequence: TGTGCCAGCGGACAGACCTACGAGCAGTACTTC.